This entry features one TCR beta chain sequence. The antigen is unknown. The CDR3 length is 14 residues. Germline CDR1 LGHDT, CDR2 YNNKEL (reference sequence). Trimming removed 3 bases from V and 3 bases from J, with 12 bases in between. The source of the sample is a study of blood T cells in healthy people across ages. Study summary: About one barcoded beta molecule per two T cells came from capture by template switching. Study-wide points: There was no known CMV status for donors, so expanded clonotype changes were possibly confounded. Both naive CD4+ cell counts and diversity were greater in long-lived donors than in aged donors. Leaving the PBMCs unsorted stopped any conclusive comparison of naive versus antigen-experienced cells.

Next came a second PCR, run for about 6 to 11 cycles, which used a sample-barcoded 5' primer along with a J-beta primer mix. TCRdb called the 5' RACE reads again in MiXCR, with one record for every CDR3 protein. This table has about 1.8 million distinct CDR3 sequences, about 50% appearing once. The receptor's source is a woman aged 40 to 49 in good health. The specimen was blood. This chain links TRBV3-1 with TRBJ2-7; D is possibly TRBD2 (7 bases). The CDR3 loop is CASSQAGAYYEQYF. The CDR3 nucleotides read TGTGCCAGCAGCCAGGCGGGGGCCTACTACGAGCAGTACTTC.